These 26 T cell receptor beta chains originate from one sample sequenced in a study of Ad26.COV2.S vaccination and SARS-CoV-2 variants (dated by TCRdb to the early 2020s). The treatment or condition label, read with the paper, signifies: around 19 received Ad26.COV2.S at low or high dose, single or two shots; about 5 received placebo; per-sample allocation not given. Repertoires of vaccine and placebo recipients were sequenced from samples taken on day 63 after the first injection. Libraries were prepared through the immunoSEQ multiplex PCR assay. This immuneACCESS table, as held by TCRdb, lists in-frame sequences with V and J called but not all clones. Of the missing ones, under half trace to an unresolved V gene in checked studies; the others have no known cause. The sample profile shows a few hundred thousand clones; around nine tenths of them were found once. 2.5% to 3.5% of the sample is in the top ten clones.

The sample was peripheral blood, taken in a trial of Ad26.COV2.S vaccine versus placebo. All receptors come from a person aged 18-65 years who received the Ad26.COV2.S COVID-19 vaccine or a placebo.

This chain links TRBV7-3 with TRBJ2-5; 7 bases line up with TRBD2. Trimming cost V 2 bases and J 1 base; bases outside gene matches: 1. This CDR3 comprises 14 residues. From germline, CDR1 is SGHTA and CDR2 FQGTGA. The CDR3 reads CASSLAGVQETQYF. CDR3 DNA: TGTGCCAGCAGCTTAGCGGGGGTCCAAGAGACCCAGTACTTC.

The V call is TRBV5-5, the J call TRBJ2-3; D is undetermined. The CDR3 contains 16 residues. Deletions cut 2 bases from V and 3 bases from J, with 16 bases between. CDR1 SGHKS and CDR2 YYEKEE come from the germline V gene (reference sequence). CDR3 DNA: TGTGCCAGCAGCTTCCAAAGACCCGCTAGGACAGATACGCAGTATTTT. Encoded protein: CASSFQRPARTDTQYF.

This clone was detected only a few times. The gene calls are TRBV6-5 and TRBJ1-5, with 7 bases identical to TRBD1. This CDR3 region has 15 residues. From germline, CDR1 is MNHEY and CDR2 SVGAGI. Losses at the gene ends were 5 bases for V and 4 bases for J; bases not matched to a gene: 8. CDR3 DNA sequence: TGTGCCAGCAGTACATCGGGACAGAATAATCAGCCCCAGCATTTT. Protein product: CASSTSGQNNQPQHF.

This sequence joins TRBV3-1 (or the pseudogene TRBV3-2) and TRBJ2-5; 11 bases are shared with TRBD2. This CDR3 is 20 amino acids long. Germline-derived CDR1 and CDR2 are LGHDT and YNNKEL (reference sequence). The ends lost 1 base at V and 3 bases at J; junction bases unmatched: 16. The CDR3 DNA follows: TGTGCCAGCAGCCAAGCGATGAAAGGACTAGCGGGCCGCAATAAAGAGACCCAGTACTTC. Amino acids: CASSQAMKGLAGRNKETQYF.

The chain has TRBV4-3 and TRBJ2-2, with 9 bases identical to TRBD2. CDR1 and CDR2 (germline): LGHNA, YSLEER. This CDR3 spans 19 amino acids. Trimming took 0 bases from V and 5 from J; bases not matched to a gene: 13. The CDR3 bases are TGCGCCAGCAGCCAAGAAGCTAGCGGGGCCTTGGGGGGGACCGGGGAGCTGTTTTTT. Translation gives CASSQEASGALGGTGELFF.

The rearrangement links TRBV9 to TRBJ1-6; D gene ambiguous. This CDR3 region has 15 residues. CDR1 and CDR2 (germline): SGDLS, YYNGEE. The V end was cut by 2 bases, the J end by 3 bases, with 9 bases between. CDR3 amino acids: CASSVASSYNSPLHF. The CDR3 coding sequence is TGTGCCAGCAGCGTGGCGTCGAGCTATAATTCACCCCTCCACTTT.

CDR3 amino acids: CASRGGQGHGYTF. The CDR3 region has the DNA TGTGCCAGCAGGGGGGGGCAGGGCCATGGCTACACCTTC. J is TRBJ1-2 and V is TRBV25-1, with D maybe TRBD1 (6 bases). Trimming pared 6 bases from V and 6 bases from J, leaving 14 bases between. This CDR3 has 13 amino acids. Germline V gives CDR1 MGHDK, CDR2 SYGVNS.

The chain has TRBV19 and TRBJ1-5; D call uncertain. Germline V CDR1 and CDR2: LNHDA, SQIVND (reference sequence). The CDR3 runs to 12 residues. V was clipped by 10 bases and J by 3 bases, with 10 bases between them. CDR3 in amino acids: CATRGSNQPQHF. CDR3 DNA sequence: TGTGCCACCCGAGGGTCCAATCAGCCCCAGCATTTT.

This clone appeared a few times. This rearrangement joins TRBV29-1 to TRBJ2-2; TRBD1 might be the D (6 bases). Trimming shortened V by 5 bases and J by 4 bases, and 14 bases separated the two germline ends. This CDR3 is 14 amino acids long. CDR1 and CDR2 (germline): SQVTM, ANQGSEA. The CDR3 region has the DNA TGCAGCGTTTGTTGGACAGAGGCCACCGGGGAGCTGTTTTTT. Residues: CSVCWTEATGELFF.

V and J are TRBV27 and TRBJ1-6; possibly TRBD1 for D (5 bases). V dropped 1 base and J dropped 7 bases, with 17 bases sitting between them. CDR3 length equals 17 residues. The V gene's germline CDR1 is MNHEY and CDR2 SMNVEV (reference sequence). CDR3 residues: CASSLYYGAGRNSPLHF. CDR3 DNA sequence: TGTGCCAGCAGTTTATATTACGGGGCAGGGAGAAATTCACCCCTCCACTTT.

Only a few counts were recorded for this clone. The gene calls are TRBV10-3 and TRBJ2-1; the D gene is possibly TRBD2 (5 bases). Deletions cut 2 bases from V and 5 bases from J, with 19 bases between. Germline-derived CDR1 and CDR2 are ENHRY and SYGVKD. This CDR3 is 17 amino acids long. The CDR3 sequence: CAISEPARRRRDNEQFF. Written as DNA, the CDR3 is TGTGCCATCAGTGAGCCGGCCCGACGGAGGCGGGACAATGAGCAGTTCTTC.

The count of this clone is one. This chain links TRBV5-6 with TRBJ2-4, with 11 bases fitting TRBD1. Germline assignment: CDR1 SGHDT and CDR2 YYEEEE. The CDR3 is made up of 15 amino acids. Losses at the gene ends were 2 bases for V and 9 bases for J; bases not matched to a gene: 7. In DNA, the CDR3 is TGTGCCAGCAGCTTTTCCGGGACAGGGGGGCGCATTCAGTACTTC. The encoded protein is CASSFSGTGGRIQYF.

V is TRBV18 and J is TRBJ2-1; perhaps TRBD1 as D (6 bases). Germline CDR1 reads KGHSH; CDR2 reads LQKENI. The germline V and J ends were trimmed by 0 bases and 0 bases, with 12 bases remaining between them. The CDR3 length is 17 residues. The CDR3 DNA reads TGTGCCAGCTCACCACCGGTAGGGGGTCCCTCCTACAATGAGCAGTTCTTC. Protein: CASSPPVGGPSYNEQFF.

The genes are TRBV30 and TRBJ1-3; D gene uncertain. This CDR3 contains 14 residues. V lost 1 base and J 3 bases, leaving 10 bases between the germline ends. Per germline, CDR1 GTSNPN and CDR2 SVGIG (reference sequence). CDR3 sequence reads: CAWSAPNFGNTIYF. The CDR3 bases are TGTGCCTGGAGTGCCCCGAATTTTGGAAACACCATATATTTT.

The rearrangement uses TRBV20-1 and TRBJ1-3; D unresolved. CDR1 and CDR2 (germline): DFQATT, SNEGSKA (reference sequence). This CDR3 is built from 14 residues. The germline V and J ends were trimmed by 3 bases and 1 base, with 10 bases remaining between them. The CDR3 DNA reads TGCAGTGCTAGTCCCCGGGGATCTGGAAACACCATATATTTT. This gives the protein CSASPRGSGNTIYF.

The CDR3 here is CASSLGGFQPQHF. CDR3 bases: TGTGCCAGCAGCTTAGGCGGGTTTCAGCCCCAGCATTTT. The rearrangement links TRBV7-2 to TRBJ1-5; D unclear. Germline CDR1 is SGHTA and CDR2 is FQGNSA. CDR3 length: 13 amino acids. V lost 1 base and J lost 6, with 7 bases in between.

This chain links TRBV20-1 with TRBJ1-1; D ambiguous. From germline, CDR1 is DFQATT and CDR2 SNEGSKA (reference sequence). V lost 3 bases, J lost 1 base, and 12 bases lay in between. The CDR3 contains 14 residues. In nucleotides, the CDR3 is TGCAGTGCTAGTACGGGATTCAAGAACACTGAAGCTTTCTTT. It yields the protein CSASTGFKNTEAFF.

This chain uses TRBV30 with TRBJ1-1; possible D gene TRBD1, 5 bases. The CDR3 runs to 14 residues. From germline, CDR1 is GTSNPN and CDR2 SVGIG (reference sequence). Between the trimmed V and J ends, which lost 0 bases and 1 base, there was a span of 9 bases. The CDR3 here is CAWSVGAGNTEAFF. The CDR3 nucleotides read TGTGCCTGGAGTGTCGGGGCCGGGAACACTGAAGCTTTCTTT.

The rearrangement links TRBV3-1 (or the pseudogene TRBV3-2) to TRBJ1-1, with D possibly being TRBD1 (6 bases). V was shortened by 4 bases and J by 5 bases, with 14 bases between the two germline ends. This CDR3 contains 14 residues. The germline gives CDR1 LGHDT, CDR2 YNNKEL (reference sequence). CDR3 amino acids: CASSLGGQGTEAFF. CDR3 DNA sequence: TGTGCCAGCAGCCTTGGGGGACAAGGGACTGAAGCTTTCTTT.

The V call is TRBV7-3, the J call TRBJ2-3, with D maybe TRBD2 (7 bases). This CDR3 has 14 amino acids. Trimming removed 4 bases at V and 5 bases at J, with 13 bases between. CDR1 and CDR2 (germline): SGHTA, FQGTGA. CDR3 DNA: TGTGCCAGCAGCTCTGGCGGGGGCCGAGATACGCAGTATTTT. Translating it yields CASSSGGGRDTQYF.

This clone has only one observation. The V and J genes are TRBV24-1 and TRBJ1-1; D remains ambiguous. The CDR3 is made up of 15 amino acids. CDR1 and CDR2 (germline): KGHDR, SFDVKD. Trimming took 2 bases from V and 1 from J, leaving 10 bases between them. The CDR3 bases are TGTGCCACCAGTGATTCGGACCCCGCGAACACTGAAGCTTTCTTT. Encoded protein: CATSDSDPANTEAFF.

The rearrangement links TRBV4-3 to TRBJ1-4, with D unclear. With 1 base removed from V and 0 bases from J, the gap between germline ends came to 12 bases. Germline V gives CDR1 LGHNA, CDR2 YSLEER. The CDR3 totals 17 residues. The DNA of the CDR3 is TGCGCCAGCAGCCAAGCGAAGGGTTGGGCAACTAATGAAAAACTGTTTTTT. Its protein is CASSQAKGWATNEKLFF.

The chain uses TRBV21-1 and TRBJ2-5. TRBV21-1 is reported as a pseudogene. The length of the CDR3 is 14 residues. CDR3 coding DNA: TGTGCTAGCAGCAAAGTCTGGGATCAAGAGACCCAGTACTTC. Its protein is CASSKVWDQETQYF.

In its sample, this clone was seen a few times. The rearrangement uses TRBV4-3 and TRBJ2-6, with D hard to call. V was cut by 1 base and J by 0 bases, with 7 bases left in between. Germline V gene data show CDR1 as LGHNA and CDR2 as YSLEER. There are 16 residues in the CDR3. This CDR3 is CASSQGFGSGANVLTF. The CDR3 DNA follows: TGCGCCAGCAGCCAAGGTTTCGGCTCTGGGGCCAACGTCCTGACTTTC.

For this clone: The same CDR3 can be traced to other DNA sequences in this sample. The gene calls are TRBV30 and TRBJ2-1; D call uncertain. The CDR3 is 11 amino acids. Germline-derived CDR1 and CDR2 are GTSNPN and SVGIG (reference sequence). V gave up 0 bases and J gave up 8 bases, with 5 bases separating them. CDR3 residues: CAWSVLDEQFF. The CDR3 DNA reads as TGTGCCTGGAGTGTACTGGATGAGCAGTTCTTC. Full variable domain (rest looked up from reference TRBV30 and TRBJ2-1): SQTIHQWPATLVQPVGSPLSLECTVEGTSNPNLYWYRQAAGRGLQLLFYSVGIGQISSEVPQNLSASRPQDRQFILSSKKLLLSDSGFYLCAWSVLDEQFFGPGTRLTVL.

Only a few counts were recorded for this clone. The chain joins TRBV7-3 to TRBJ2-1; 7 positions match TRBD2. After removal of 4 bases from V and 0 bases from J, the junction contained 3 bases not matched to a gene. The CDR3 length is 15 residues. Germline V gives CDR1 SGHTA, CDR2 FQGTGA. The CDR3 coding sequence is TGTGCCAGCAGCTCCCTAGCGGACTCCTACAATGAGCAGTTCTTC. Translated, it gives CASSSLADSYNEQFF.